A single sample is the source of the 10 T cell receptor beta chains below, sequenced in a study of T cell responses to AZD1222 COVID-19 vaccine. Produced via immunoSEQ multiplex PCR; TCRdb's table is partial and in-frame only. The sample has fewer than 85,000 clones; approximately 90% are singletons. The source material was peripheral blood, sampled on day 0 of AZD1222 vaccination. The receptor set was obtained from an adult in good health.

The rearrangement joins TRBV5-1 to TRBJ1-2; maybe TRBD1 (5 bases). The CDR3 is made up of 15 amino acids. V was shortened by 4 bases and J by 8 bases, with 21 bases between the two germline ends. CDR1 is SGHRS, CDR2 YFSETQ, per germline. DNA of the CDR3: TGCGCCAGCAGCCCAGAACTGACAGTCTCCTGGGGCTACACCTTC. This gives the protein CASSPELTVSWGYTF. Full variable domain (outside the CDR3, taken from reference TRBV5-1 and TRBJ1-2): KAGVTQTPRYLIKTRGQQVTLSCSPISGHRSVSWYQQTPGQGLQFLFEYFSETQRNKGNFPGRFSGRQFSNSRSEMNVSTLELGDSALYLCASSPELTVSWGYTFGSGTRLTVV.

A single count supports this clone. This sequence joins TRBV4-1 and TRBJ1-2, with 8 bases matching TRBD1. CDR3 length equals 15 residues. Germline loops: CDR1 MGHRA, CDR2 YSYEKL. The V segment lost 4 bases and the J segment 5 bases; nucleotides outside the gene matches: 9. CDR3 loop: CASSRETGDLYGYTF. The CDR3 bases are TGCGCCAGCAGCCGAGAGACAGGGGATCTGTATGGCTACACCTTC.

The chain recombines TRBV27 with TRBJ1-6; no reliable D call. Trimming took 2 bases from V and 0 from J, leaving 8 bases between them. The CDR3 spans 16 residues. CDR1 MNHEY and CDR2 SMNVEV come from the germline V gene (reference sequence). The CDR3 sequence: CASSLSLNSYNSPLHF. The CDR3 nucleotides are TGTGCCAGCAGTTTAAGCCTCAACTCCTATAATTCACCCCTCCACTTT.

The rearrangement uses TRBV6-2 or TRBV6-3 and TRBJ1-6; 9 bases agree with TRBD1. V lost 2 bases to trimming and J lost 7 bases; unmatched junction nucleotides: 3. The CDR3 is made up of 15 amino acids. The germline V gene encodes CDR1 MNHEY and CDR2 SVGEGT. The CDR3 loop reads CASSYRDRDNSPLHF. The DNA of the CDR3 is TGTGCCAGCAGTTACCGGGACAGGGACAATTCACCCCTCCACTTT.

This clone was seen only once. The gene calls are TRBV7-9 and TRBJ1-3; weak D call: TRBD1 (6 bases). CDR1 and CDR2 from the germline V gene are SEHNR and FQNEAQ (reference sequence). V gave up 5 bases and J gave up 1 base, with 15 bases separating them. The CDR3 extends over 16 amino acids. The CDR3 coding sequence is TGTGCCAGCAGCCCCATCACAGGGTTATCTGGAAACACCATATATTTT. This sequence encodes CASSPITGLSGNTIYF.

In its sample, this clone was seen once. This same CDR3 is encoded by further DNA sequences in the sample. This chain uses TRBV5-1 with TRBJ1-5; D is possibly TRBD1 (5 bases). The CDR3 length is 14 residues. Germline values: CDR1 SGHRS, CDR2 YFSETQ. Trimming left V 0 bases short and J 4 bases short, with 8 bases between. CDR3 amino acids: CASSLDGGNQPQHF. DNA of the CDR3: TGCGCCAGCAGCTTGGATGGGGGGAATCAGCCCCAGCATTTT.

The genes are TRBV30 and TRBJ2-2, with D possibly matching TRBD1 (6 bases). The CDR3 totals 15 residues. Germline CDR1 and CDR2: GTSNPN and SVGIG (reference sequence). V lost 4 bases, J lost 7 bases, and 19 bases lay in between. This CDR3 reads CAWTQNTGWSGELFF. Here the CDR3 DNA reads TGTGCCTGGACTCAAAACACAGGGTGGAGCGGGGAGCTGTTTTTT.

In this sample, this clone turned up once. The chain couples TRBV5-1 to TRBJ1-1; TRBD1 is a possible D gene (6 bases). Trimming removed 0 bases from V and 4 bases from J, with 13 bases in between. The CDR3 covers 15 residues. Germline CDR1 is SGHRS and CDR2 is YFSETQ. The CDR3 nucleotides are TGCGCCAGCAGCTTGGGCGCAGGGGTGGGCACTGAAGCTTTCTTT. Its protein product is CASSLGAGVGTEAFF.

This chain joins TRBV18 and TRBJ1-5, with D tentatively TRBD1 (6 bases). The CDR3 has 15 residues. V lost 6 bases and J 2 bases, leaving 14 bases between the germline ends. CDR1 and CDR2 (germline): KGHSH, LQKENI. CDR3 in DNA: TGTGCCAGCTCCAATCGGGGGGCAGGCAATCAGCCCCAGCATTTT. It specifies CASSNRGAGNQPQHF. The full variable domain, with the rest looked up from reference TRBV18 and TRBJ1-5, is NAGVMQNPRHLVRRRGQEARLRCSPMKGHSHVYWYRQLPEEGLKFMVYLQKENIIDESGMPKERFSAEFPKEGPSILRIQQVVRGDSAAYFCASSNRGAGNQPQHFGDGTRLSIL.

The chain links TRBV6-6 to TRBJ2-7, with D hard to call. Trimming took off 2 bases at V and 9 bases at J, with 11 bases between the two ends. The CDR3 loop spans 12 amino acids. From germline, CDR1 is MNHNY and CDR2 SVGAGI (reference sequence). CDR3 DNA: TGTGCCAGCAGTTACGGCGCCGGCGGGCAGTACTTC. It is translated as CASSYGAGGQYF.